The T cell receptor beta chain under discussion was sequenced for a study of T cells in Graves' hyperthyroidism and ophthalmopathy. Study-wide findings and caveats: A model of 13 V-J pairs discriminated ophthalmopathy from stable hyperthyroidism. Most thyroid clonotypes expanded above 0.001 were also detected in blood.

The germline CDR1 and CDR2 sequences are GTSNPN and SVGIG (reference sequence). The CDR3 sequence is 13 residues long. V lost 2 bases and J lost 0, with 7 bases in between. Template material for amplifying TCR beta CDR3 regions consisted of RNA transcripts. First-round RT-PCR targeting the TCR CDR3 was performed with the HTBI primer set. TCRdb recomputed calls from the multiplex PCR reads with MiXCR, one row per CDR3 protein. The sample lists 200,000 to 250,000 distinct CDR3 sequences; about a sixth were seen once. In patients aged 18 to 65, hyperthyroidism was newly diagnosed, with duration under 2 months. Not enrolled were patients with uncontrolled infection, other autoimmune disease, pregnancy or lactation. This clonotype was observed many times. Antigen specificity is unknown.

The J gene is TRBJ1-1, the V gene TRBV30; D unclear. Material: blood. The origin of this receptor is a woman in her fifties or sixties with Graves' hyperthyroidism. CDR3 loop: CAWSSALNTEAFF. CDR3 in DNA: TGTGCCTGGAGTTCAGCACTGAACACTGAAGCTTTCTTT.